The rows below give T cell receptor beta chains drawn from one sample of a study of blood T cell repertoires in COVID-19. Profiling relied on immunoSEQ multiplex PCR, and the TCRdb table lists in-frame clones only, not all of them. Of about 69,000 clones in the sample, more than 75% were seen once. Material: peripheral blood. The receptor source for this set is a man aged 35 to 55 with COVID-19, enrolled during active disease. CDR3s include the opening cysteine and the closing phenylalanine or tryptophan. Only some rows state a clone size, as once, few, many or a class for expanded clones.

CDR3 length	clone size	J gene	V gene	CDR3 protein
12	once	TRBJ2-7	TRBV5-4	CASSPNNYEQYF
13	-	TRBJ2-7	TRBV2	CASSEQGPYEQYF
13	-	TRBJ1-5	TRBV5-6	CASGQGGYQPQHF
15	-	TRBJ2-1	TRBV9	CASSVVGRSYNEQFF
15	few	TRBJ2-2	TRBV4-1	CASSLRAGATGELFF
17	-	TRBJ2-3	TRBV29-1	CSATGTSGAFSTDTQYF
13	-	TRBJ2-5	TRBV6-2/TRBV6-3	CASSYFDPGAQYF
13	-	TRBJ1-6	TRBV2	CASMRQGLSPLHF
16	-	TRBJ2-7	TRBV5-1	CASSLAAGKSSYEQYF
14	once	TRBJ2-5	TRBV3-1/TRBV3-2	CASFQMAGGQTQYF
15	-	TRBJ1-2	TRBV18	CASSPPTGWDYGYTF
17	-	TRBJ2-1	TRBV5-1	CASSDYDREKAYNEQFF
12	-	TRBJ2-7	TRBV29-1	CSVGTYSYEQYF
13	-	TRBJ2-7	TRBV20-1	CSASQGLVYEQYF
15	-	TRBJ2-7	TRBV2	CASSEVAGDYYEQYF
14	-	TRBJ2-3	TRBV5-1	CASSLEGRADTQYF
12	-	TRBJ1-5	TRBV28	CASWGGGQPQHF
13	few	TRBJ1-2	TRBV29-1	CSARDRVNDGYTF
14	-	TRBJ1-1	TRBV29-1	CSTSRGGMNTEAFF
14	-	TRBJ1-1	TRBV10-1	CASSRDNPYTEAFF
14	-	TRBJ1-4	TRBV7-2	CASSQDRVDEKLFF
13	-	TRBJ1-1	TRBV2	CASSNRDRVRAFF
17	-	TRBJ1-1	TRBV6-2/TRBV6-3	CASSYSQARTGQLEAFF
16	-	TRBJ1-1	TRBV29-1	CSVEYSRSRQGGGSFF
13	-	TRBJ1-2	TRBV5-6	CASSRDRVRGYTF
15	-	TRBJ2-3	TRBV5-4	CASSRSGGEGDTQYF
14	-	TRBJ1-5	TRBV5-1	CASSLTGGNQPQHF
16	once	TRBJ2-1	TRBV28	CASSTQGQGGLDEQFF
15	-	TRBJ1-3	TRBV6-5	CASSYSTGAGNTIYF
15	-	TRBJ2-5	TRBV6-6	CASSQGQGARETQYF
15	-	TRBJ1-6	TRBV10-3	CAISPGTGVNSPLHF
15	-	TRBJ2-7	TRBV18	CASSSGQTTRDEQYF
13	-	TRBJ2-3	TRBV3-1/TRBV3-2	CASSRAGSDTQYF
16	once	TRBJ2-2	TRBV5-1	CASSLPLAAPSGELFF
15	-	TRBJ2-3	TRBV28	CASSLTGTGVPTQYF
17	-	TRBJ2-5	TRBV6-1	CASSDQLMGQREETQYF
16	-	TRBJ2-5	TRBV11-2	CASKTGLAGSGETQYF
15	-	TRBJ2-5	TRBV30	CAWSFTSGGKETQYF
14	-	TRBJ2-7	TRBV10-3	CAISDSRQTYEQYF